One sample yielded the 30 T cell receptor beta chains listed below, sequenced in a study of blood T cell repertoires in COVID-19. Sequenced by immunoSEQ multiplex PCR; TCRdb stores in-frame clones only, minus some. Of nearly 200,000 clones listed, roughly 90% were seen once; the top ten hold 6.5% to 9.5%. The sequencing sample was made of PBMCs or T cells enriched from blood (not recorded which). The receptors shown here come from a woman under 30 who had recovered from COVID-19.

The chain employs TRBV20-1 and TRBJ2-7; TRBD2 matches 9 bases. CDR1 and CDR2 (germline): DFQATT, SNEGSKA (reference sequence). Unmatched junction bases numbered 4, after V lost 3 bases and J lost 1 base. The CDR3 has 14 residues. The CDR3 is CSASGGGASYEQYF. Written as DNA, the CDR3 is TGCAGTGCTAGTGGCGGGGGGGCTTCCTACGAGCAGTACTTC.

V and J are TRBV27 and TRBJ2-1, with TRBD2 matching over 11 bases. V shed 4 bases and J 6 bases; nucleotides not matched to a gene: 11. The CDR3 runs to 17 residues. Per germline, CDR1 MNHEY and CDR2 SMNVEV (reference sequence). DNA of the CDR3: TGTGCCAGCAGTTACTCCCTCACGACTAGCGGGGTCAATGAGCAGTTCTTC. Protein: CASSYSLTTSGVNEQFF.

The gene calls are TRBV5-6 and TRBJ2-7; D is unclear. V was clipped by 0 bases and J by 2 bases, with 15 bases between them. Germline-derived CDR1 and CDR2 are SGHDT and YYEEEE. This CDR3 spans 16 amino acids. The CDR3 DNA is TGTGCCAGCAGCTTGGGGTGGCACAGCCTTACCTACGAGCAGTACTTC. Protein sequence: CASSLGWHSLTYEQYF.

Only one count was recorded for this clone. The chain employs TRBV27 and TRBJ2-3, with TRBD2 matching over 7 bases. The CDR3 spans 15 residues. Germline assignment: CDR1 MNHEY and CDR2 SMNVEV (reference sequence). V lost 3 bases and J lost 5; bases outside the gene matches: 8. The CDR3 nucleotides are TGTGCCAGCAGTTTTTATGCGGGGAGGGTAGATACGCAGTATTTT. Its translation: CASSFYAGRVDTQYF.

The rearrangement links TRBV5-4 to TRBJ2-7; 10 nucleotides match TRBD2. In germline, CDR1 is SGHNT, CDR2 YYREEE (reference sequence). There are 17 residues in the CDR3. V was pared by 4 bases and J by 6 bases, with 16 bases of the junction left unmatched. As DNA, the CDR3 is TGTGCCAGCAGCAAACGGGAAAGGCCTAGCGGGGGTAGCGAGCAGTACTTC. This gives the protein CASSKRERPSGGSEQYF.

The chain couples TRBV12-3 or TRBV12-4 to TRBJ2-1; D is undetermined. V shed 6 bases and J shed 4 bases, with 7 bases lying between them. CDR3 length equals 12 residues. The CDR3 DNA sequence: TGTGCCAGCAGCTCTACTTACAATGAGCAGTTCTTC. This translates into CASSSTYNEQFF.

The J gene is TRBJ1-6, the V gene TRBV30; D possibly corresponds to TRBD1 (6 bases). The CDR3 consists of 16 residues. Trimming removed 0 bases at V and 10 bases at J, with 19 bases between. The V gene's germline CDR1 is GTSNPN and CDR2 SVGIG (reference sequence). CDR3 sequence reads: CAWSVENIQGGSPLHF. The DNA of the CDR3 is TGTGCCTGGAGTGTAGAAAATATACAGGGCGGGTCACCCCTCCACTTT.

The rearrangement links TRBV2 to TRBJ1-5; D unclear. The CDR3 is 14 amino acids. Trimming took 3 bases from V and 2 from J, leaving 8 bases between them. Germline CDR1 is SNHLY and CDR2 is FYNNEI. CDR3 protein: CASSDPRGNQPQHF. CDR3 nucleotide sequence: TGTGCCAGCAGTGACCCCCGGGGCAATCAGCCCCAGCATTTT.

This clone was observed once. J is TRBJ2-7 and V is TRBV27; D possibly corresponds to TRBD1 (5 bases). Germline CDR1 is MNHEY and CDR2 is SMNVEV (reference sequence). The CDR3 loop spans 13 amino acids. V was cut by 3 bases and J by 6 bases, with 12 bases left in between. This CDR3 reads CASSFRQPGEQYF. As DNA, the CDR3 is TGTGCCAGCAGTTTCCGACAGCCAGGCGAGCAGTACTTC.

The chain carries TRBV10-3 and TRBJ2-1; maybe TRBD1 (5 bases). Germline assignment: CDR1 ENHRY and CDR2 SYGVKD. Between the trimmed V and J ends, which lost 5 bases and 9 bases, there was a span of 20 bases. CDR3 length: 15 residues. CDR3 nucleotide sequence: TGTGCCATCAGTAGAAACCCAGAGTCCGACAGTGAGCAGTTCTTC. Translating it yields CAISRNPESDSEQFF.

This clone was picked up a small number of times. The rearrangement uses TRBV7-8 and TRBJ1-1; no firm D call. Germline values: CDR1 SGHVS, CDR2 FQNEAQ. The CDR3 covers 16 residues. The germline V and J ends were trimmed by 1 base and 1 base, with 13 bases remaining between them. The DNA for the CDR3 is TGTGCCAGCAGCTTAGACGTAATGCGGGGGAACACTGAAGCTTTCTTT. It specifies CASSLDVMRGNTEAFF.

This clone was counted a single time. The V call is TRBV6-1, the J call TRBJ1-6; 10 nucleotides agree with TRBD1. V lost 1 base to trimming and J lost 9 bases; unmatched junction nucleotides: 3. The germline CDR1 and CDR2 sequences are MNHNS and SASEGT. There are 15 residues in the CDR3. The CDR3, as DNA: TGTGCCAGCAGTGAAGGACAGGGGGCTCCTTCACCCCTCCACTTT. Encoded protein: CASSEGQGAPSPLHF.

The chain combines TRBV19 with TRBJ2-5; 13 nucleotides agree with TRBD2. Germline CDR1 LNHDA, CDR2 SQIVND (reference sequence). V lost 5 bases to trimming and J lost 5 bases; unmatched junction nucleotides: 8. This CDR3 spans 16 amino acids. The CDR3 spells CASSVGTSGELETQYF. CDR3 coding DNA: TGTGCCAGTAGTGTCGGGACTAGCGGGGAATTGGAGACCCAGTACTTC.

The chain employs TRBV4-1 and TRBJ2-7, with a tentative D call TRBD1 (5 bases). The germline V gene encodes CDR1 MGHRA and CDR2 YSYEKL. V lost 2 bases and J 3 bases, leaving 5 bases between the germline ends. The CDR3 extends over 12 amino acids. CDR3 loop: CASSQTGYEQYF. The CDR3 coding sequence is TGCGCCAGCAGCCAAACAGGCTACGAGCAGTACTTC.

The rearrangement links TRBV28 to TRBJ1-2; D is perhaps TRBD1 (6 bases). V gave up 2 bases and J gave up 5 bases, with 12 bases separating them. Germline V gives CDR1 MDHEN, CDR2 SYDVKM. The CDR3 runs to 14 residues. CDR3 in amino acids: CASSLTGGLYGYTF. CDR3 coding DNA: TGTGCCAGCAGTTTAACGGGGGGCCTATATGGCTACACCTTC.

The chain employs TRBV11-2 and TRBJ1-2; 8 bases align to TRBD1. Trimming cost V 5 bases and J 2 bases; bases outside gene matches: 10. The CDR3 consists of 16 residues. Germline CDR1 and CDR2: SGHAT and FQNNGV. The chain's CDR3 is CASSTFRTGRNYGYTF. In DNA, the CDR3 is TGTGCCAGCAGCACTTTTAGGACAGGGCGAAACTATGGCTACACCTTC.

V is TRBV27 and J is TRBJ2-7; possible D gene TRBD1, 6 bases. CDR1 and CDR2 from the germline V gene are MNHEY and SMNVEV (reference sequence). Trimming removed 11 bases from V and 5 bases from J, with 22 bases in between. The CDR3 has 14 residues. CDR3 region: CAGLRGGVKNEQYF. The CDR3 DNA is TGTGCCGGCCTAAGAGGGGGAGTGAAAAACGAGCAGTACTTC.

V and J are TRBV10-3 and TRBJ2-3; 12 bases fit TRBD2. Germline CDR1 is ENHRY and CDR2 is SYGVKD. The CDR3 consists of 14 residues. J lost 3 bases, V lost 8 bases, and 3 bases had no gene match. CDR3 sequence (DNA): TGTGCCATCTCCCTAGCGGGGGGGACAGATACGCAGTATTTT. Amino acids: CAISLAGGTDTQYF.

This sequence joins TRBV27 and TRBJ1-1; tentative D call: TRBD1 (6 bases). Trimming took 4 bases from V and 0 from J, leaving 9 bases between them. This CDR3 contains 14 residues. Germline V gene lookup returns CDR1 MNHEY and CDR2 SMNVEV (reference sequence). The CDR3 here is CASSWTVMNTEAFF. For the CDR3, the DNA is TGTGCCAGCAGTTGGACAGTCATGAACACTGAAGCTTTCTTT.

V gene TRBV14 combines with J gene TRBJ1-2, with 8 positions matching TRBD1. V was pared by 3 bases and J by 7 bases, with 7 bases of the junction left unmatched. The length of the CDR3 is 14 residues. Germline V CDR1 and CDR2: SGHDN, FVKESK. This CDR3 reads CASSHWQGAGGYTF. The CDR3 bases are TGTGCCAGCAGCCACTGGCAGGGGGCGGGTGGCTACACCTTC.

The V gene is TRBV11-2, the J gene TRBJ1-1; D remains unclear. The V gene lost 5 bases and the J gene lost 1 base, with 11 bases spanning the gap. Germline loops: CDR1 SGHAT, CDR2 FQNNGV. The CDR3 is made up of 14 amino acids. CDR3 region: CASSIGRGNTEAFF. The DNA for the CDR3 is TGTGCCAGCAGCATCGGACGGGGGAACACTGAAGCTTTCTTT.

This clone occurred once. The rearrangement links TRBV24-1 to TRBJ2-5; 9 bases are shared with TRBD1. V gave up 3 bases and J gave up 6 bases; unmatched junction bases: 10. The CDR3 loop spans 16 amino acids. CDR1 is KGHDR and CDR2 is SFDVKD in the germline V gene. The CDR3 region is CATSDGGTGLTKTQYF. CDR3 in DNA: TGTGCCACCAGTGATGGGGGGACAGGGCTGACAAAGACCCAGTACTTC.

The chain employs TRBV28 and TRBJ1-2, with 7 bases matching TRBD1. V was pared by 4 bases and J by 8 bases, with 4 bases of the junction left unmatched. This CDR3 has 12 amino acids. Germline loops: CDR1 MDHEN, CDR2 SYDVKM. This CDR3 reads CASSSGGPGYTF. DNA for the CDR3: TGTGCCAGCAGTTCAGGGGGTCCAGGCTACACCTTC.

In its sample, this clone was seen once. V usage is TRBV28 and J usage is TRBJ1-2; 7 bases match TRBD1. Germline assignment: CDR1 MDHEN and CDR2 SYDVKM. This CDR3 contains 18 residues. V shed 6 bases and J 6 bases; nucleotides not matched to a gene: 22. The CDR3 here is CASSPAHLDHDREHGYTF. DNA for the CDR3: TGTGCCAGCAGCCCCGCCCATCTCGACCATGACAGGGAACATGGCTACACCTTC.

This clone was seen a single time. The chain employs TRBV10-1 and TRBJ2-7; the D gene is possibly TRBD1 (5 bases). V lost 2 bases to trimming and J lost 6 bases, with 8 bases between them. CDR3 length: 12 residues. Germline CDR1 is WNHNN and CDR2 is SYGVQD (reference sequence). As DNA, the CDR3 is TGCGCCAGCAGTGAGCCAGGGCTCGAGCAGTACTTC. Its protein product is CASSEPGLEQYF.

J is TRBJ2-3 and V is TRBV25-1, with D perhaps matching TRBD2 (6 bases). Germline V lookup: CDR1 MGHDK, CDR2 SYGVNS. The CDR3 is made up of 16 amino acids. Trimming took off 1 base at V and 2 bases at J, with 13 bases between the two ends. This CDR3 reads CASSELGGNPTDTQYF. In nucleotides, the CDR3 is TGTGCCAGCAGTGAATTAGGAGGGAACCCCACAGATACGCAGTATTTT.

J is TRBJ2-7 and V is TRBV25-1; 12 nucleotides agree with TRBD1. After removal of 4 bases from V and 3 bases from J, the junction contained 4 bases not matched to a gene. This CDR3 comprises 15 residues. Germline V CDR1 and CDR2: MGHDK, SYGVNS. The CDR3 DNA sequence: TGTGCCAGCAGTGCTGGGACAGGGGGCGTCTACGAGCAGTACTTC. This translates into CASSAGTGGVYEQYF.

The J gene is TRBJ1-1, the V gene TRBV5-1; 7 nucleotides align to TRBD1. The CDR3 consists of 18 residues. Germline lookup yields CDR1 SGHRS and CDR2 YFSETQ. Trimming at V came to 4 bases and at J to 2 bases, leaving 17 bases not matched to a gene. CDR3 sequence: CASSENWDRTRYNTEAFF. In DNA, the CDR3 is TGCGCCAGCAGCGAGAACTGGGACAGAACCCGGTATAACACTGAAGCTTTCTTT.

A single count supports this clone. The V gene is TRBV3-1 (or the pseudogene TRBV3-2), the J gene TRBJ1-6; 9 bases fit TRBD1. This CDR3 region has 16 residues. Germline values: CDR1 LGHDT, CDR2 YNNKEL (reference sequence). J gave up 0 bases and V 5 bases, and 2 bases lay outside the gene matches. The DNA for the CDR3 is TGTGCCAGCAGCACGACAGGGGGCTCCTATAATTCACCCCTCCACTTT. It encodes CASSTTGGSYNSPLHF.

The gene calls are TRBV5-4 and TRBJ2-7; D possibly corresponds to TRBD2 (6 bases). The CDR3 consists of 14 residues. With 4 bases removed from V and 6 bases from J, the gap between germline ends came to 17 bases. Germline CDR1 and CDR2: SGHNT and YYREEE (reference sequence). DNA of the CDR3: TGTGCCAGCAGCACCGACGGGAGCAGACGCGAGCAGTACTTC. Residues: CASSTDGSRREQYF.